A selection of T cell receptor beta chains follows, all from one sample in a study of post-analysis software for immune sequencing data. TCRdb called the PCR reads again in MiXCR, with one record for every CDR3 protein. The repertoire holds about 540,000 distinct CDR3 sequences, around a third seen once, with approximately 6% in the top ten. The sample was blood. Receptor source: a girl aged 2-17 years with multiple sclerosis. The CDR3 runs from the conserved cysteine through the conserved F or W. The D gene is left open where the match is weak. Expanded clones are given a class, and other clones once, few, many or no size at all.

clone_size: .; d_call: .; v_call: TRBV7-2; j_call: TRBJ1-1; cdr3_aa: CASRSDTGSTEAFF; cdr3_nt: TGTGCCAGCAGATCCGATACAGGGAGCACTGAAGCTTTCTTT
clone_size: few; d_call: TRBD1; v_call: TRBV10-3; j_call: TRBJ1-2; cdr3_aa: CAISEGQGRNYGYTF; cdr3_nt: TGTGCCATCAGTGAGGGACAGGGGCGAAACTATGGCTACACCTTC
clone_size: .; d_call: TRBD1; v_call: TRBV7-2; j_call: TRBJ2-1; cdr3_aa: CASSDGHFLGQDEQFF; cdr3_nt: TGTGCCAGCAGCGATGGACACTTTTTGGGACAGGATGAGCAGTTCTTC
clone_size: .; d_call: TRBD2; v_call: TRBV10-3; j_call: TRBJ2-1; cdr3_aa: CAISESGTSGGAHDPNGQFF; cdr3_nt: TGTGCCATCAGTGAGTCTGGGACTAGCGGGGGGGCGCATGACCCCAATGGGCAGTTCTTC
clone_size: .; d_call: TRBD1; v_call: TRBV7-9; j_call: TRBJ1-5; cdr3_aa: CASSVQGQHQPQHF; cdr3_nt: TGTGCCAGCAGCGTTCAGGGACAGCATCAGCCCCAGCATTTT
clone_size: .; d_call: TRBD1; v_call: TRBV6-5; j_call: TRBJ2-5; cdr3_aa: CASSPGTGQTQYF; cdr3_nt: TGTGCCAGCAGTCCCGGGACAGGGCAGACCCAGTACTTC
clone_size: few; d_call: TRBD2; v_call: TRBV5-1; j_call: TRBJ2-5; cdr3_aa: CASSFGTSEKETQYF; cdr3_nt: TGCGCCAGCAGCTTCGGGACTAGCGAGAAAGAGACCCAGTACTTC
clone_size: many; d_call: .; v_call: TRBV5-1; j_call: TRBJ1-2; cdr3_aa: CASSSARARNYGYTF; cdr3_nt: TGCGCCAGCAGCTCGGCACGGGCCCGCAACTATGGCTACACCTTC
clone_size: few; d_call: .; v_call: TRBV11-2; j_call: TRBJ2-3; cdr3_aa: CASSTRTSHSLQGYSTDTQYF; cdr3_nt: TGTGCCAGCAGCACACGTACTAGCCATTCACTACAGGGATATAGCACAGATACGCAGTATTTT
clone_size: few; d_call: .; v_call: TRBV20-1; j_call: TRBJ2-3; cdr3_aa: CSPTVNTDTQYF; cdr3_nt: TGCAGTCCGACAGTAAACACAGATACGCAGTATTTT
clone_size: .; d_call: .; v_call: TRBV5-1; j_call: TRBJ2-3; cdr3_aa: CASRADSTDTQYF; cdr3_nt: TGCGCCAGCAGGGCCGACAGCACAGATACGCAGTATTTT
clone_size: .; d_call: .; v_call: TRBV4-2; j_call: TRBJ1-1; cdr3_aa: CASSQAGHEAFF; cdr3_nt: TGTGCCAGCAGCCAAGCGGGCCATGAAGCTTTCTTT
clone_size: .; d_call: .; v_call: TRBV27; j_call: TRBJ2-3; cdr3_aa: CASSFQGGGEDTQYF; cdr3_nt: TGTGCCAGCAGTTTCCAAGGAGGGGGGGAAGATACGCAGTATTTT
clone_size: .; d_call: TRBD1; v_call: TRBV5-5; j_call: TRBJ1-5; cdr3_aa: CASSLIQGIEGQPQHF; cdr3_nt: TGTGCCAGCAGCTTAATACAGGGGATCGAGGGTCAGCCCCAGCATTTT
clone_size: .; d_call: TRBD1; v_call: TRBV5-1; j_call: TRBJ1-2; cdr3_aa: CASTPRGPGSDNGYTF; cdr3_nt: TGCGCCAGCACCCCGAGGGGGCCAGGGTCAGATAATGGCTACACCTTC
clone_size: .; d_call: .; v_call: TRBV5-1; j_call: TRBJ2-1; cdr3_aa: CASSDGGASYNEQFF; cdr3_nt: TGCGCCAGCAGCGATGGGGGGGCGTCCTACAATGAGCAGTTCTTC
clone_size: .; d_call: .; v_call: TRBV4-1; j_call: TRBJ2-4; cdr3_aa: CASSLREAKNIQYF; cdr3_nt: TGCGCCAGCAGCCTCAGGGAGGCCAAAAACATTCAGTACTTC
clone_size: .; d_call: TRBD1; v_call: TRBV29-1; j_call: TRBJ2-5; cdr3_aa: CSVTGDGKETQYF; cdr3_nt: TGCAGCGTTACAGGGGACGGGAAAGAGACCCAGTACTTC
clone_size: .; d_call: .; v_call: TRBV6-6; j_call: TRBJ1-1; cdr3_aa: CASSSPGLNTEAFF; cdr3_nt: TGTGCCAGCAGTTCACCCGGATTGAACACTGAAGCTTTCTTT
clone_size: .; d_call: .; v_call: TRBV28; j_call: TRBJ2-3; cdr3_aa: CASSLRATSDTQYF; cdr3_nt: TGTGCCAGCAGTTTAAGGGCCACGAGTGATACGCAGTATTTT
clone_size: few; d_call: .; v_call: TRBV6-5; j_call: TRBJ1-2; cdr3_aa: CASSSPSGPNYGYTF; cdr3_nt: TGTGCCAGCAGTTCCCCCAGTGGGCCTAACTATGGCTACACCTTC
clone_size: many; d_call: TRBD2; v_call: TRBV5-1; j_call: TRBJ2-5; cdr3_aa: CASSTLAGGEETQYF; cdr3_nt: TGCGCCAGCAGCACGTTAGCGGGGGGCGAAGAGACCCAGTACTTC
clone_size: .; d_call: TRBD2; v_call: TRBV11-2; j_call: TRBJ2-7; cdr3_aa: CASSSGGARYEQYF; cdr3_nt: TGTGCCAGTTCTAGCGGGGGGGCCAGGTACGAGCAGTACTTC
clone_size: .; d_call: .; v_call: TRBV29-1; j_call: TRBJ1-1; cdr3_aa: CSVEERVAEAFF; cdr3_nt: TGCAGCGTTGAAGAGCGAGTGGCTGAAGCTTTCTTT
clone_size: many; d_call: .; v_call: TRBV7-9; j_call: TRBJ1-6; cdr3_aa: CASSLGGVDNSPLHF; cdr3_nt: TGTGCCAGCAGCTTAGGGGGGGTTGATAATTCACCCCTCCACTTT
clone_size: .; d_call: .; v_call: TRBV2; j_call: TRBJ1-4; cdr3_aa: CASSDPSQKLFF; cdr3_nt: TGTGCCAGCAGTGATCCCTCCCAAAAACTGTTTTTT
clone_size: .; d_call: TRBD2; v_call: TRBV6-2/TRBV6-3; j_call: TRBJ2-2; cdr3_aa: CASSYSGGSGNTGELFF; cdr3_nt: TGTGCCAGCAGTTATAGCGGGGGCAGTGGGAACACCGGGGAGCTGTTTTTT
clone_size: .; d_call: .; v_call: TRBV20-1; j_call: TRBJ2-2; cdr3_aa: CSTEYLTGELFF; cdr3_nt: TGCAGTACAGAGTACCTTACCGGGGAGCTGTTTTTT
clone_size: .; d_call: TRBD1; v_call: TRBV4-1; j_call: TRBJ2-7; cdr3_aa: CASSQEFTGVYEQYF; cdr3_nt: TGCGCCAGCAGCCAAGAATTTACAGGGGTCTACGAGCAGTACTTC
clone_size: .; d_call: .; v_call: TRBV20-1; j_call: TRBJ2-4; cdr3_aa: CSASARGGWQNIQYF; cdr3_nt: TGCAGTGCTAGTGCCAGGGGAGGGTGGCAAAACATTCAGTACTTC
clone_size: few; d_call: .; v_call: TRBV9; j_call: TRBJ1-2; cdr3_aa: CASSVVLGLVVPDYGYTF; cdr3_nt: TGTGCCAGCAGCGTAGTCCTAGGGTTAGTAGTGCCCGACTATGGCTACACCTTC
clone_size: many; d_call: .; v_call: TRBV10-3; j_call: TRBJ2-5; cdr3_aa: CAISEIQETQYF; cdr3_nt: TGTGCCATCAGTGAGATTCAAGAGACCCAGTACTTC